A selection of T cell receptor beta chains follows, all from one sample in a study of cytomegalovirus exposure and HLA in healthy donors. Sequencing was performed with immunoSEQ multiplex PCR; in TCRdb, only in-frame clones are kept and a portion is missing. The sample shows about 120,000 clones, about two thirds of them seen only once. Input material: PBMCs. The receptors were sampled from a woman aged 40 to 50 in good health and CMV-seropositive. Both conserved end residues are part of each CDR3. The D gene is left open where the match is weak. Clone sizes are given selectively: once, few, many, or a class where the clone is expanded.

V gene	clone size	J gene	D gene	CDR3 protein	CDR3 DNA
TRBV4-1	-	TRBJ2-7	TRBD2	CASSPGGAGSSYEQYF	TGCGCCAGCAGCCCCGGGGGGGCAGGGAGCTCCTACGAGCAGTACTTC
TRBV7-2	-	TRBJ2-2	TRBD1	CASSLVGGQGANTGELFF	TGTGCCAGCAGCTTAGTGGGCGGACAGGGGGCCAACACCGGGGAGCTGTTTTTT
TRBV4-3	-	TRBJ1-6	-	CASSQEGRANSPLHF	TGCGCCAGCAGCCAAGAGGGCAGGGCCAATTCACCCCTCCACTTT
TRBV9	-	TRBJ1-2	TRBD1	CASSHGAGGTYGDYGYTF	TGTGCCAGCAGCCATGGAGCAGGGGGCACCTACGGCGACTATGGCTACACCTTC
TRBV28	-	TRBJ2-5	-	CASSLWRETQYF	TGTGCCAGCAGTTTATGGAGAGAGACCCAGTACTTC
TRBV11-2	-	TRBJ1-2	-	CASSFGGSNGYTF	TGTGCCAGCAGCTTCGGCGGTTCAAATGGCTACACCTTC
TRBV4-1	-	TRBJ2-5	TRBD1	CASSQRDHGQVQETQYF	TGCGCCAGCAGCCAACGTGACCATGGACAGGTCCAAGAGACCCAGTACTTC
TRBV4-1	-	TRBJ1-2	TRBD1	CASSQDQGGGYGYTF	TGCGCCAGCAGCCAAGATCAGGGGGGCGGGTATGGCTACACCTTC
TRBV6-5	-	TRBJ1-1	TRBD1	CASSFDRGNTEAFF	TGTGCCAGCAGTTTCGACAGGGGTAACACTGAAGCTTTCTTT
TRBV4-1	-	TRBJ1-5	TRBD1	CASRLGTGSQPQHF	TGCGCCAGCAGGCTCGGGACAGGTAGTCAGCCCCAGCATTTT
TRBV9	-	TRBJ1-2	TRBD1	CASSRDSPFNYGYTF	TGTGCCAGCAGCCGGGACAGCCCTTTCAACTATGGCTACACCTTC
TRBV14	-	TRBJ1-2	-	CASSPREGGPNYGYTF	TGTGCCAGCAGCCCCAGAGAGGGAGGACCCAACTATGGCTACACCTTC
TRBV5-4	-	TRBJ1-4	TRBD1	CASSDRQGAGEKLFF	TGTGCCAGCAGCGACCGACAGGGGGCGGGTGAAAAACTGTTTTTT
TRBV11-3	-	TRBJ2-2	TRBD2	CASSLGATSGSTGELFF	TGTGCCAGCAGCTTAGGTGCTACTAGCGGTTCCACCGGGGAGCTGTTTTTT
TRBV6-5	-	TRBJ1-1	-	CASSSFGLPPFF	TGTGCCAGCAGTTCATTTGGGCTCCCCCCCTTCTTT
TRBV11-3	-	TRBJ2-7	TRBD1	CASSTGDEQYF	TGTGCCAGCAGCACAGGGGACGAGCAGTACTTC
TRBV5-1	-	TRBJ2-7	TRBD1	CASSSGQGKGEQYF	TGCGCCAGCAGCTCCGGACAGGGGAAAGGCGAGCAGTACTTC
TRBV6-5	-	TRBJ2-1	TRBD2	CASSLSGGALDEQFF	TGTGCCAGCAGCCTTAGCGGGGGGGCCTTGGATGAGCAGTTCTTC
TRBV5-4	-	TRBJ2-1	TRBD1	CASSLMDRGLSTQFF	TGTGCCAGCAGCTTGATGGACAGGGGGCTGTCGACGCAGTTCTTC
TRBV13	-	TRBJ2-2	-	CASSLRTTLSGELFF	TGTGCCAGCAGCCTCCGGACAACCCTCAGCGGGGAGCTGTTTTTT
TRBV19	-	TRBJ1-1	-	CASSTREGTEAFF	TGTGCCAGTAGTACCAGGGAGGGCACTGAAGCTTTCTTT
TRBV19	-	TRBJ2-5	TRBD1	CASSNPAGGAETQYF	TGTGCCAGTAGTAACCCAGCAGGGGGCGCAGAGACCCAGTACTTC
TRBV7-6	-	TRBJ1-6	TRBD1	CASSFRTGPDPNSPLHF	TGTGCCAGCAGCTTTAGGACAGGCCCAGACCCGAATTCACCCCTCCACTTT
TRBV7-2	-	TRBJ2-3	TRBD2	CASSGLGRGDTQYF	TGTGCCAGCAGCGGGCTGGGGCGGGGGGATACGCAGTATTTT
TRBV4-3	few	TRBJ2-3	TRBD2	CASSQDTSGGGDTQYF	TGCGCCAGCAGCCAGGATACTAGCGGGGGGGGAGATACGCAGTATTTT
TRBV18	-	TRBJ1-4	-	CASSGLRDGDEKLFF	TGTGCCAGCTCAGGGTTACGAGACGGAGATGAAAAACTGTTTTTT
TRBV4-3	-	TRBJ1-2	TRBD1	CASSLGQGYGYTF	TGCGCCAGCAGCCTGGGACAGGGATATGGCTACACCTTC
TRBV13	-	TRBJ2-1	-	CASTPEGHNEQFF	TGTGCCAGCACCCCAGAGGGCCACAATGAGCAGTTCTTC
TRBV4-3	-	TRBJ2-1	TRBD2	CASSARSGGAYNEQFF	TGCGCCAGCAGCGCTCGTAGCGGGGGGGCCTACAATGAGCAGTTCTTC
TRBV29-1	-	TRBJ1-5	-	CSVEGQGFDQPQHF	TGCAGCGTCGAAGGGCAGGGATTCGATCAGCCCCAGCATTTT
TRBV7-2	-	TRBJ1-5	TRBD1	CASSPWTGGNQPQHF	TGTGCCAGCAGCCCCTGGACAGGGGGTAATCAGCCCCAGCATTTT
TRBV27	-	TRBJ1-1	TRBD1	CASRSTGETGEAFF	TGTGCCAGCAGAAGTACAGGGGAAACGGGTGAAGCTTTCTTT
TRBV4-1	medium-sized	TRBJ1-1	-	CASSLGGKTEAFF	TGCGCCAGCAGCCTTGGGGGGAAGACTGAAGCTTTCTTT
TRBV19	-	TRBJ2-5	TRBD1	CASSYRGLQETQYF	TGTGCCAGTAGCTACAGGGGGCTTCAAGAGACCCAGTACTTC
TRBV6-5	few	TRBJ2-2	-	CASSRGTANTGELFF	TGTGCCAGCAGCCGCGGGACGGCGAACACCGGGGAGCTGTTTTTT
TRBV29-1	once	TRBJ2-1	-	CSVDWGQGWGQFF	TGCAGCGTTGATTGGGGGCAGGGGTGGGGGCAGTTCTTC
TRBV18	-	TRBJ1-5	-	CASSPEVTGNQPQHF	TGTGCCAGCTCACCGGAGGTAACTGGCAATCAGCCCCAGCATTTT
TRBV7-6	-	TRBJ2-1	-	CASSLAGASYNEQFF	TGTGCCAGCAGCTTAGCGGGGGCCTCCTACAATGAGCAGTTCTTC
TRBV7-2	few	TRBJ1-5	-	CASSLNRVSNQPQHF	TGTGCCAGCAGCTTGAACAGGGTTAGCAATCAGCCCCAGCATTTT
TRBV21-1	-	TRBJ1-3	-	CASSKGEGYTIYF	TGTGCCAGCAGCAAAGGGGAGGGATACACCATATATTTT
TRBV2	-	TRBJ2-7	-	CASRGSSRTSYEQYF	TGTGCCAGCAGGGGAAGCTCAAGGACATCCTACGAGCAGTACTTC
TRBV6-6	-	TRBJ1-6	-	CASLGQYNSPLHF	TGTGCCAGCTTAGGACAGTATAATTCACCCCTCCACTTT
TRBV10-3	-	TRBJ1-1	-	CAISVERAEAFF	TGTGCCATCAGTGTCGAACGAGCTGAAGCTTTCTTT
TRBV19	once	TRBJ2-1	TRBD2	CASSTRGLADEQFF	TGTGCCAGTAGTACTAGGGGACTAGCAGACGAGCAGTTCTTC
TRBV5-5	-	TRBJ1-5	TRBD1	CASSKDRANQPQHF	TGTGCCAGCAGCAAGGACAGGGCGAATCAGCCCCAGCATTTT
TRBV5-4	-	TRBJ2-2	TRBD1	CASSAPRQGNTGELFF	TGTGCCAGCAGCGCGCCAAGACAGGGGAACACCGGGGAGCTGTTTTTT
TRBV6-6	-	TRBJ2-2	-	CASRKTGFPELFF	TGTGCCAGCAGGAAAACAGGGTTCCCGGAGCTGTTTTTT
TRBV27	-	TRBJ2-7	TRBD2	CASSTTGGNNEQYF	TGTGCCAGCAGCACTACCGGGGGGAATAACGAGCAGTACTTC
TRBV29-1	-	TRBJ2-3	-	CSVEGGGPSTDTQYF	TGCAGCGTTGAAGGCGGCGGTCCTAGCACAGATACGCAGTATTTT
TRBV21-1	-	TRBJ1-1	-	CASRIRQPNTEAFF	TGTGCCAGCAGGATTCGACAACCTAACACTGAAGCTTTCTTT
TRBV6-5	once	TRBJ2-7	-	CASSKRQFDEQYF	TGTGCCAGCAGTAAACGACAGTTCGACGAGCAGTACTTC
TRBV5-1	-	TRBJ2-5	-	CASSLGQQETQYF	TGCGCCAGCAGCTTGGGGCAGCAAGAGACCCAGTACTTC
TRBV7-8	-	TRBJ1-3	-	CASSLVGSGNANTIYF	TGTGCCAGCAGCCTTGTGGGCAGCGGCAACGCAAACACCATATATTTT